This record concerns one T cell receptor (beta chain) sequence. The CDR3 has 16 residues. Trimming took 5 bases from V and 9 from J; bases not matched to a gene: 13. In germline, CDR1 is MNHEY, CDR2 SVGEGT. Original data processing: For nucleated cells, counts were estimated from reference gene primer amplification. The data were produced by immunoSEQ multiplex PCR, yet TCRdb's version contains in-frame clones alone and is incomplete. The V and J calls and clone size are taken from that table; D and trimming were inferred from the DNA. Of roughly 200,000 clones detected, 60% to 85% appear once; the ten largest clones hold around 7.9%. The data are from a study of blood T cell repertoires in COVID-19. Study details: The United States, Italy and Spain provided the acute and convalescent COVID-19 samples. From T cells, B-cell-depleted T cells, or PBMCs came the material, which was cDNA or gDNA.

The clonotype comes from a woman between 50 and 59 years old with active or convalescent COVID-19. Sequenced input: peripheral blood. The V and J genes are TRBV6-2 or TRBV6-3 and TRBJ2-3; 11 nucleotides agree with TRBD2. The CDR3 loop is CASSLGLAGPVETQYF. CDR3 DNA sequence: TGTGCCAGCAGTCTCGGACTAGCGGGCCCGGTTGAGACGCAGTATTTT.